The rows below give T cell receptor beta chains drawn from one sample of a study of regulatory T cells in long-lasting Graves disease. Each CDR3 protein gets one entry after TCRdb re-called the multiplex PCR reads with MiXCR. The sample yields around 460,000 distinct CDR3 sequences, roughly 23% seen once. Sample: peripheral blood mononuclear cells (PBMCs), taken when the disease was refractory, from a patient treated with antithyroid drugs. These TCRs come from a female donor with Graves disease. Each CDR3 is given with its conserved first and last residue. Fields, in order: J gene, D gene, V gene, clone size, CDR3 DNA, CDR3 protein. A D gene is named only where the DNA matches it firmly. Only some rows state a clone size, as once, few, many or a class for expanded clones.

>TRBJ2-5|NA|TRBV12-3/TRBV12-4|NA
TGTGCCAGCAGCGTAGCAGGGGGCGGGGGGAGAGAGACCCAGTACTTC
CASSVAGGGGRETQYF
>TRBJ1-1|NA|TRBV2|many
TGTGCCAGCAGTGTAAACATGAACACTGAAGCTTTCTTT
CASSVNMNTEAFF
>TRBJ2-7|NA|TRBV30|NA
TGTGCCTGGAGCGGTCAGGGAGAGGGGGAGCAGTACTTC
CAWSGQGEGEQYF
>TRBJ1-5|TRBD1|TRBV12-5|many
TGTGCTAGTGGTCTCCAGAGGGACAGGGGGTACCAGCCCCAGCATTTT
CASGLQRDRGYQPQHF
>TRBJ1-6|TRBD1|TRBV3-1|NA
TGTGCCAGCAGCGGTCAGGGGGCTTCACCCCTCCACTTT
CASSGQGASPLHF
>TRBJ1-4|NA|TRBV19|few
TGTGCCAGTAAGTCGTGGGACACAACTAATGAAAAACTGTTTTTT
CASKSWDTTNEKLFF
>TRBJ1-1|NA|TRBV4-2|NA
TGTGCCAGCAGCCAAGGGAAGGGAACTGAAGCTTTCTTT
CASSQGKGTEAFF
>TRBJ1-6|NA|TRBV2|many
TGTGCCAGCAGTGAAAGTGATGTGGGAAGTAATTCACCCCTCCACTTT
CASSESDVGSNSPLHF
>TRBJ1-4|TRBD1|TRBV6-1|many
TGTGCCAGCTTGACAGGGTCAGCTAATGAAAAACTGTTTTTT
CASLTGSANEKLFF
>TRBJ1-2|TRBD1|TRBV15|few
TGTGCCACCAGCAGAGATCGGGGGACAGGGGTCGATGGCTACACCTTC
CATSRDRGTGVDGYTF
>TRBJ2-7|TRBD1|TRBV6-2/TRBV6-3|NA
TGTGCCAGCAGCAGATACAGGGGGGCTCCCTACGAGCAGTACTTC
CASSRYRGAPYEQYF
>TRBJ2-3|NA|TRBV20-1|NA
TGCAGTGCCCCCAACGAGCGGCTACCAGATACGCAGTATTTT
CSAPNERLPDTQYF
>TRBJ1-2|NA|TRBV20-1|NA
TGCAGTGCGGAGGGGGGGAGGAACTATGGCTACACCTTC
CSAEGGRNYGYTF
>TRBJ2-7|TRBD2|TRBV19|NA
TGTGCCAGTAGTATAGTCGGAGCGGGGGACTACGAGCAGTACTTC
CASSIVGAGDYEQYF
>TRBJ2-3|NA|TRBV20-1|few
TGCAGTGCTAGTTTGGGGGCTCGCACAGATACGCAGTATTTT
CSASLGARTDTQYF
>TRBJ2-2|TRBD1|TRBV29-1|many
TGCAGCGTTGAATCGGGCAGGGGGCCGGCCGGGGAGCTGTTTTTT
CSVESGRGPAGELFF
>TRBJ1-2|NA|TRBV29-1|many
TGCAGCGTTGTGACAGACTATGGCTACACCTTC
CSVVTDYGYTF
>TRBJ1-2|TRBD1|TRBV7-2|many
TGTGCCAGCAGCCCAGGGGGAAGGTATGGCTACACCTTC
CASSPGGRYGYTF
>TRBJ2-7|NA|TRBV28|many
TGTGCCAGCAAGGGGGGCAATATGTTGGACGAGCAGTACTTC
CASKGGNMLDEQYF
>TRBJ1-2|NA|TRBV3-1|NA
TGTGCCAGCAGCCAAGAAAAGCAGGGCTGGTCGGCTGGCTACACCTTC
CASSQEKQGWSAGYTF
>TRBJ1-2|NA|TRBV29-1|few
TGCAGCGTTGCCTCACCCAACTATGGCTACACCTTC
CSVASPNYGYTF
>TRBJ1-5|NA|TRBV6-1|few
TGTGCCAGCGCTGAGGGACCTTATAGCAATCAGCCCCAGCATTTT
CASAEGPYSNQPQHF
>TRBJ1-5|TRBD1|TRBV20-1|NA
TGCAGTGCTCCGGGACAGGGCCATCAGCCCCAGCATTTT
CSAPGQGHQPQHF
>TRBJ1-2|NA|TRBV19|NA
TGTGCCACCCAAGGGAGGGGTCCTAACTATGGCTACACCTTC
CATQGRGPNYGYTF
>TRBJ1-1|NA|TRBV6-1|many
TGTGCCAGCAGTGAATATGGCATCAACACTGAAGCTTTCTTT
CASSEYGINTEAFF
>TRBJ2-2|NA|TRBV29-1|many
TGCAGCGTGACTAGCACCGGGGAGCTGTTTTTT
CSVTSTGELFF
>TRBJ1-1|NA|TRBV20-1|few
TGCAGTGCTAGAGAACAGGTATCCAGGGGCACTGAAGCTTTCTTT
CSAREQVSRGTEAFF
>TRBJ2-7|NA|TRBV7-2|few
TGTGCCAGCAGCTTGCAGGGTTCTTTCACTGAGCAGTACTTC
CASSLQGSFTEQYF
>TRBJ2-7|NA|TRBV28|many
TGTGCCAGCAGTTTATACATCGTGGGGGTGGGCCATCGGACCTACGAGCAGTACTTC
CASSLYIVGVGHRTYEQYF
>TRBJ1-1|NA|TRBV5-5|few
TGTGCCAGCAGCGCGGGACACCTACTGAACACTGAAGCTTTCTTT
CASSAGHLLNTEAFF
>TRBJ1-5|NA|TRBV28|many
TGTGCCAGCTGTCTGGGCAATCAGCCCCAGCATTTT
CASCLGNQPQHF
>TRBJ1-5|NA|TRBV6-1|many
TGTGCCAGCAGCCCGGGACCGCTTAGCAATCAGCCCCAGCATTTT
CASSPGPLSNQPQHF
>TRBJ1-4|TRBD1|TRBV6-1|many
TGTGCCAGCAGTGAAGCGGGGACAGGGGTCGGGGAAAAACTGTTTTTT
CASSEAGTGVGEKLFF
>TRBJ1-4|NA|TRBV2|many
TGTGCCAGCAGCGGACACCTATGGGGAGAAAAACTGTTTTTT
CASSGHLWGEKLFF
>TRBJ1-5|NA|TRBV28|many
TGTGCCAGCAGTCTCACCCCGCGCAATCAGCCCCAGCATTTT
CASSLTPRNQPQHF
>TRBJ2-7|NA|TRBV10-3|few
TGTGCCATCAGTGGCGTCACCTCCTACGAGCAGTACTTC
CAISGVTSYEQYF
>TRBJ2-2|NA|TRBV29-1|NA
TGCAGCGTTGTAGAAAACACCGGGGAGCTGTTTTTT
CSVVENTGELFF
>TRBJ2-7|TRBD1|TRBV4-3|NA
TGCGCCAGCAGCACGACCGGGACAGGGGTTCACGAGCAGTACTTC
CASSTTGTGVHEQYF
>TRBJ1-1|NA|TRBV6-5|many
TGTGCCAGCAGTTACTCGCTTACAGTGTTATTGAACACTGAAGCTTTCTTT
CASSYSLTVLLNTEAFF